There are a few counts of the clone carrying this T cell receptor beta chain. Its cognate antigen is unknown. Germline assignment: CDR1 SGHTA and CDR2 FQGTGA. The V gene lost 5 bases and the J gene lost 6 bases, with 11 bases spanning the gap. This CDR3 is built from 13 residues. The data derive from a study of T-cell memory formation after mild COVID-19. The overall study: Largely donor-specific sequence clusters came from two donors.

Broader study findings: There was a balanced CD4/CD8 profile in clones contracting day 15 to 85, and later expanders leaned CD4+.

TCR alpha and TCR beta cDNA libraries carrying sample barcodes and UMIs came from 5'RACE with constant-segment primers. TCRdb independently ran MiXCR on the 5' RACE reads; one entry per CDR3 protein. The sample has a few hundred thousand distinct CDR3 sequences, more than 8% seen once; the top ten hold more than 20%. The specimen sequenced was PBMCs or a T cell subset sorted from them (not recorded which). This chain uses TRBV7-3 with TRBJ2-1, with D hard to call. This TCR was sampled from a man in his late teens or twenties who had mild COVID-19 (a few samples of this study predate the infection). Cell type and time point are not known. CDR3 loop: CASSQVGVNEQFF. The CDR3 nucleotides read TGTGCCAGCAGCCAGGTGGGCGTCAATGAGCAGTTCTTC.